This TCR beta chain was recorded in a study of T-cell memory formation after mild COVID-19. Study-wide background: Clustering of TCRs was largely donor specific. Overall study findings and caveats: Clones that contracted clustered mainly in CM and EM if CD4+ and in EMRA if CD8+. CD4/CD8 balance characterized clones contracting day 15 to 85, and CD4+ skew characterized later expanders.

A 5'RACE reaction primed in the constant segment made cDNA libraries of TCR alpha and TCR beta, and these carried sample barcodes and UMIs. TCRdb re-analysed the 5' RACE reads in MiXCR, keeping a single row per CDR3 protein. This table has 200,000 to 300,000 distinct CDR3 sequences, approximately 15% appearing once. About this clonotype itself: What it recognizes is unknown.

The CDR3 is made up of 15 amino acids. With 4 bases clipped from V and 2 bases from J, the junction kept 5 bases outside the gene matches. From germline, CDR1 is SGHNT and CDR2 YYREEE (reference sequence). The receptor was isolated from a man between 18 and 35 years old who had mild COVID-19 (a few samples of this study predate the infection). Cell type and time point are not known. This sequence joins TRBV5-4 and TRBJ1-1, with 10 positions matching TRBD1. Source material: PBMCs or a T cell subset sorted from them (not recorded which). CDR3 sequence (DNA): TGTGCCAGCAGCCCCGGACAGGGGGTAAACACTGAAGCTTTCTTT. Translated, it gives CASSPGQGVNTEAFF.